Below, 13 T cell receptor beta chains from the same sample are listed, as sequenced in a study of T-cell reconstitution after alpha-beta-depleted transplantation in children. Preparation of the TCRbeta library involved a method that used unique molecular identifiers. TCRdb analysed the PCR reads with MiXCR anew, one entry per CDR3 protein. The sample has approximately 3,000 distinct CDR3 sequences, 28% seen once. The sample in question was PBMCs, mostly from graft donor cells, obtained 60 days after TCRalphabeta/CD19-depleted stem cell transplant. The receptors were gathered from a male patient aged 2-15 years who had a stem cell transplant for acute myeloid leukemia, so the T cells may come from the graft donor.

The table lists this clonotype with many counts. CDR3 sequence (DNA): TGTGCCAGCAAACCCAGGGGGGGTAGCTCCTACAATGAGCAGTTCTTC. As protein: CASKPRGGSSYNEQFF. The chain is built from TRBV7-9 and TRBJ2-1; either TRBD1 or TRBD2 may fit D (7 bases each). Germline loops: CDR1 SEHNR, CDR2 FQNEAQ (reference sequence). The CDR3 runs to 16 residues. V was pared by 7 bases and J by 0 bases, with 16 bases between.

The sample holds many counts of this clonotype. The gene calls are TRBV5-1 and TRBJ1-1, with D unclear. The germline V gene encodes CDR1 SGHRS and CDR2 YFSETQ. V lost 4 bases and J 0 bases, leaving 13 bases between the germline ends. The CDR3 runs to 15 residues. The CDR3 loop is CASSPREGMNTEAFF. CDR3 DNA: TGCGCCAGCAGCCCTCGGGAGGGAATGAACACTGAAGCTTTCTTT.

The chain links TRBV4-2 to TRBJ2-7; D gene unclear. In germline, CDR1 is LGHNA, CDR2 YNFKEQ. This CDR3 contains 14 residues. The V gene lost 4 bases and the J gene lost 0 bases, with 10 bases spanning the gap. For the CDR3, the DNA is TGTGCCAGCAGCCCCGCGCTCCTCTCCTACGAGCAGTACGTC. Its translation is CASSPALLSYEQYV.

V usage is TRBV29-1 and J usage is TRBJ2-3; D perhaps matches TRBD2 (5 bases). Germline V CDR1 and CDR2: SQVTM, ANQGSEA. V lost 5 bases to trimming and J lost 5 bases, with 11 bases between them. This CDR3 has 12 residues. CDR3 loop: CSVRGSEDTQYF. Here the CDR3 DNA reads TGCAGCGTTCGAGGGTCTGAAGATACGCAGTATTTT.

The V and J genes are TRBV5-1 and TRBJ1-1; 8 positions match TRBD1. Trimming cost V 4 bases and J 3 bases; bases outside gene matches: 5. The CDR3 totals 14 residues. In germline, CDR1 is SGHRS, CDR2 YFSETQ. The CDR3 reads CASSVDRGDTEAFF. DNA of the CDR3: TGCGCCAGCAGCGTCGACAGGGGAGACACTGAAGCTTTCTTT.

This clonotype was seen a handful of times. The chain couples TRBV19 to TRBJ2-7; TRBD1 or TRBD2 may be the D gene (5 bases each). Germline V gene data show CDR1 as LNHDA and CDR2 as SQIVND (reference sequence). The length of the CDR3 is 14 residues. Trimming removed 10 bases from V and 5 bases from J, with 21 bases in between. CDR3 coding DNA: TGTGCCACCTCGGCCTGGCAGGGAGAACACGAGCAGTACTTC. It codes for CATSAWQGEHEQYF.

This clonotype was recorded at least ten times. The genes are TRBV6-1 and TRBJ2-5; perhaps TRBD1 as D (5 bases). The ends were cut back, 10 bases at V and 5 bases at J, with 11 bases in the middle. CDR1 is MNHNS and CDR2 is SASEGT in the germline V gene. CDR3 length equals 11 residues. The CDR3 sequence is CATRPGETQYF. CDR3 nucleotide sequence: TGTGCCACCAGACCAGGGGAGACCCAGTACTTC.

This clonotype is categorized as medium-sized (0.01 to 0.1%). The rearrangement joins TRBV9 to TRBJ2-7, with 10 bases fitting TRBD2. With 3 bases clipped from V and 2 bases from J, the junction kept 11 bases outside the gene matches. Per the germline V gene, CDR1 is SGDLS and CDR2 is YYNGEE. The CDR3 runs 17 residues. The CDR3 DNA reads TGTGCCAGCAGCGAAGGTCCTAGCGGGAGAAAAACCTACGAGCAGTACTTC. Amino acids: CASSEGPSGRKTYEQYF.

This clonotype appeared many times. V and J are TRBV4-1 and TRBJ2-3, with TRBD2 matching over 8 bases. The CDR3 runs to 17 residues. V shed 2 bases, J shed 1 base, and the junction held 8 bases outside the gene matches. Germline V gene lookup returns CDR1 MGHRA and CDR2 YSYEKL. This CDR3 reads CASSQRSAGGRTDTQYF. DNA for the CDR3: TGCGCCAGCAGCCAACGATCGGCGGGGGGCCGCACAGATACGCAGTATTTT.

The sample holds a few counts of this clonotype. The chain joins TRBV2 to TRBJ2-1; 8 nucleotides line up with TRBD2. With 3 bases clipped from V and 0 bases from J, the junction kept 7 bases outside the gene matches. CDR1 is SNHLY, CDR2 FYNNEI, per germline. The CDR3 length is 17 residues. The CDR3 DNA reads TGTGCCAGCAGTGAGGGAGGACTAGCAGTCTCCTACAATGAGCAGTTCTTC. Amino acids: CASSEGGLAVSYNEQFF.

In this sample, this clonotype is medium-sized. The chain uses TRBV20-1 and TRBJ2-2, with 7 bases lining up with TRBD1. CDR1 is DFQATT, CDR2 SNEGSKA, per germline (reference sequence). This CDR3 has 15 amino acids. V trimming: 0 bases; J trimming: 2 bases; junction bases outside the gene matches: 3. This chain's CDR3 is CSARDPGGNTGELFF. DNA for the CDR3: TGCAGTGCTAGAGACCCAGGGGGAAACACCGGGGAGCTGTTTTTT.

The chain employs TRBV29-1 and TRBJ2-2; a weak D match, TRBD2 (6 bases). Germline V lookup: CDR1 SQVTM, CDR2 ANQGSEA. With 2 bases removed from V and 1 base from J, the gap between germline ends came to 11 bases. The CDR3 runs 15 residues. This chain's CDR3 is CSVEFRLGNTGELFF. In nucleotides, the CDR3 is TGCAGCGTTGAATTCCGACTAGGGAACACCGGGGAGCTGTTTTTT.

This clonotype was seen ten or more times. The chain couples TRBV9 to TRBJ1-2, with D tentatively TRBD1 (5 bases). V was clipped by 0 bases and J by 4 bases, with 13 bases between them. Germline V lookup: CDR1 SGDLS, CDR2 YYNGEE. This CDR3 contains 15 residues. The chain's CDR3 is CASSVGDHILYGYTF. The CDR3 region has the DNA TGTGCCAGCAGCGTAGGGGACCACATCCTCTATGGCTACACCTTC.